The 5 T cell receptor beta chains below all came from one sample that was sequenced in a study of T cell responses to AZD1222 COVID-19 vaccine. The assay was immunoSEQ multiplex PCR, and TCRdb's table has in-frame clones only and misses some. In the table there are about 180,000 clones, approximately 92% of which are singletons. The source material was peripheral blood, sampled 28 days after the second dose of the MenACWY control vaccine. The receptors were gathered from an adult who received the MenACWY meningococcal vaccine as a control.

The chain is built from TRBV10-1 and TRBJ2-5; TRBD2 agrees at 8 bases. Germline V gene sequence: CDR1 WNHNN, CDR2 SYGVQD (reference sequence). This CDR3 is 14 amino acids long. J was trimmed by 3 bases and V by 3 bases; bases with no gene match: 3. CDR3 sequence (DNA): TGCGCCAGCAGTGATGGCGGGGGGAAAGAGACCCAGTACTTC. Translated: CASSDGGGKETQYF.

V gene TRBV6-5 combines with J gene TRBJ1-2; TRBD1 matches 9 bases. Trimming cost V 11 bases and J 9 bases; bases outside gene matches: 16. Per germline, CDR1 MNHEY and CDR2 SVGAGI. The CDR3 length is 14 residues. CDR3 sequence reads: CASNPGQGRNSYTF. The CDR3 nucleotides read TGTGCCTCAAATCCGGGACAGGGAAGGAATAGCTACACCTTC.

To note about this clone: The sample has other DNA sequences that encode this CDR3 too. The chain couples TRBV20-1 to TRBJ1-1; D gene ambiguous. The germline V and J ends were trimmed by 7 bases and 3 bases, with 6 bases remaining between them. The CDR3 covers 10 residues. Germline CDR1 is DFQATT and CDR2 is SNEGSKA (reference sequence). This CDR3 reads CSGGDTEAFF. The CDR3 DNA sequence: TGCAGTGGCGGGGACACTGAAGCTTTCTTT.

The V call is TRBV12-3 or TRBV12-4, the J call TRBJ1-2; weak D call: TRBD1 (6 bases). Trimming stripped 6 bases from V and 4 bases from J, with 12 bases between. The CDR3 runs 13 residues. In DNA form, the CDR3 reads TGTGCCAGCAGAAAACAGGGCACCTATGGCTACACCTTC. Translated, it gives CASRKQGTYGYTF.

The chain employs TRBV5-4 and TRBJ1-2; 7 bases line up with TRBD1. This CDR3 has 13 residues. Looked up from germline, CDR1 is SGHNT and CDR2 is YYREEE (reference sequence). J gave up 2 bases and V 4 bases, and 2 bases lay outside the gene matches. The CDR3 DNA is TGTGCCAGCAGCGTGGACAGGAACTATGGCTACACCTTC. Translation gives CASSVDRNYGYTF.